The sequence of this TCR beta chain was determined in a study of human T cells and chemical hapten exposure. Overall study: DPC at 0.01% went onto the upper back in patch tests, read at 6 days.

Each CDR3 protein is one row after TCRdb ran MiXCR on the RACE reads. The sample shows some 80,000 distinct CDR3 sequences, 11% of them seen only once. The table lists this clonotype with many counts. CDR3 length: 12 amino acids. The ends were cut back, 2 bases at V and 3 bases at J, with 6 bases in the middle. Germline CDR1 reads DFQATT; CDR2 reads SNEGSKA (reference sequence). Time point denoted: patch test 2, 6 weeks after DPC sensitization. Treatment here: therapeutic diphenylcyclopropenone sensitization with weekly scalp DPC. The chain employs TRBV20-1 and TRBJ2-3, with D unclear. This clonotype was sampled from a man aged 18 to 30 with alopecia areata. Some clones in this sample may be carry-over from other donors' samples. The material was whole blood, obtained in connection with sensitization to the hapten diphenylcyclopropenone (DPC). Written as DNA, the CDR3 is TGCAGTGCTAGAAAGAGGACAGATACGCAGTATTTT. It is translated as CSARKRTDTQYF.